The rows below give T cell receptor beta chains drawn from one sample of a study of blood T cell repertoires in COVID-19. Only in-frame clones appear in the TCRdb table, and some are missing; sequencing was by immunoSEQ multiplex PCR. The table shows 57,000 or so clones, with roughly three quarters occurring only once. Specimen: peripheral blood. These receptors all stem from a man between 45 and 60 years old with active or convalescent COVID-19. CDR3s include the opening cysteine and the closing phenylalanine or tryptophan. The D gene is left open where the match is weak. Size is omitted from some rows. Given values are once, few, many or a class for expanded clones.

length	size	D	V	J	CDR3	DNA
13	.	.	TRBV2	TRBJ2-1	CASHNDRGKEQFF	TGTGCCAGCCACAACGACCGCGGGAAGGAGCAGTTCTTC
13	.	.	TRBV11-2	TRBJ1-6	CASSPLAVAPLHF	TGTGCCAGCAGCCCCCTCGCGGTTGCACCCCTCCACTTT
18	.	.	TRBV9	TRBJ2-3	CASSVVPWSGSKENTQYF	TGTGCCAGCAGCGTAGTCCCCTGGAGCGGGTCAAAGGAAAATACGCAGTATTTT
16	.	TRBD2	TRBV5-1	TRBJ2-3	CASSLGTSGRGDTQYF	TGCGCCAGCAGCTTGGGGACTAGCGGGAGAGGGGATACGCAGTATTTT
15	.	TRBD2	TRBV18	TRBJ2-3	CASSPFSGSTDTQYF	TGTGCCAGCTCACCGTTTAGCGGGAGCACAGATACGCAGTATTTT
15	few	.	TRBV28	TRBJ1-3	CASNPGGAGRNTIYF	TGTGCCAGCAACCCTGGGGGCGCAGGGCGAAACACCATATATTTT
14	.	.	TRBV28	TRBJ1-1	CASSLGVLNTEAFF	TGTGCCAGCAGCCTCGGGGTCCTGAACACTGAAGCTTTCTTT
14	few	TRBD2	TRBV19	TRBJ2-1	CASSDQAGYNEQFF	TGTGCCAGTAGCGATCAAGCGGGGTACAATGAGCAGTTCTTC
17	.	.	TRBV21-1	TRBJ2-1	CASSKVRTGGPNNEQFF	TGTGCCAGCAGCAAAGTCAGGACAGGGGGCCCGAACAATGAGCAGTTCTTC
16	.	.	TRBV5-1	TRBJ1-4	CASSPGTFATNEKLFF	TGCGCCAGCAGCCCTGGGACTTTTGCAACTAATGAAAAACTGTTTTTT
17	.	.	TRBV3-1/TRBV3-2	TRBJ1-3	CASSQDHWDTSGNTIYF	TGTGCCAGCAGCCAAGACCATTGGGACACCTCTGGAAACACCATATATTTT
16	.	TRBD1	TRBV5-1	TRBJ2-2	CASSLEGTGRGGELFF	TGCGCCAGCAGCCTGGAAGGGACAGGGCGCGGCGGGGAGCTGTTTTTT
17	.	.	TRBV7-3	TRBJ2-6	CASSLSVQNSGANVLTF	TGTGCCAGCAGCTTAAGTGTACAGAACTCTGGGGCCAACGTCCTGACTTTC
15	few	.	TRBV5-1	TRBJ2-3	CASSLVASGTDTQYF	TGCGCCAGCAGCTTGGTTGCGAGCGGCACAGATACGCAGTATTTT
13	few	TRBD1	TRBV2	TRBJ1-1	CASSVDRDAEAFF	TGTGCCAGCTCGGTTGACAGGGATGCTGAAGCTTTCTTT
16	.	TRBD1	TRBV18	TRBJ2-4	CASSLSPVTGQDIQYF	TGTGCCAGCTCCCTTTCTCCTGTGACAGGGCAGGACATTCAGTACTTC
18	.	TRBD1	TRBV7-2	TRBJ2-7	CASSLAPGGTGSPYEQYF	TGTGCCAGCAGCTTAGCGCCGGGCGGGACAGGGAGCCCCTACGAGCAGTACTTC
12	.	.	TRBV27	TRBJ1-4	CASSFTGEKLFF	TGTGCCAGCAGTTTTACAGGTGAAAAACTGTTTTTT
15	.	.	TRBV9	TRBJ1-6	CASSVEGQINSPLHF	TGTGCCAGCAGCGTAGAAGGACAGATTAATTCACCCCTCCACTTT
14	.	TRBD1	TRBV5-6	TRBJ2-1	CASSFGTAYNEQFF	TGTGCCAGCAGCTTCGGGACAGCCTACAATGAGCAGTTCTTC
15	many	TRBD1	TRBV4-2	TRBJ2-7	CASSQDEGGAYEQYF	TGTGCCAGCAGCCAAGATGAAGGGGGCGCCTACGAGCAGTACTTC
13	.	.	TRBV2	TRBJ1-3	CASSLSGGNTIYF	TGTGCCAGCAGTTTATCGGGAGGAAACACCATATATTTT
17	.	TRBD2	TRBV10-3	TRBJ2-4	CAISGVAAGGVLDIQYF	TGTGCCATCAGTGGAGTAGCGGCGGGAGGAGTCTTAGACATTCAGTACTTC
13	.	.	TRBV7-9	TRBJ2-7	CASSLDGGVGQYF	TGTGCCAGCAGCTTAGATGGGGGCGTCGGGCAGTACTTC
15	.	.	TRBV5-1	TRBJ1-2	CASSLADGGASGYTF	TGCGCCAGCAGCTTGGCCGATGGAGGGGCATCCGGCTACACCTTC
15	few	TRBD1	TRBV18	TRBJ1-5	CASSPAGGHNQPQHF	TGTGCCAGCTCACCGGCAGGGGGACACAATCAGCCCCAGCATTTT
15	.	TRBD2	TRBV10-2	TRBJ2-1	CATSSASGGRDEQFF	TGCGCCACCTCCTCGGCTAGCGGGGGGAGGGATGAGCAGTTCTTC
18	.	.	TRBV19	TRBJ1-1	CASSIGPYKVGENTEAFF	TGTGCCAGTAGTATAGGGCCCTACAAGGTTGGAGAGAACACTGAAGCTTTCTTT
15	once	TRBD1	TRBV7-2	TRBJ2-1	CASSLWTGGMFEQFF	TGTGCCAGCAGCCTATGGACAGGGGGCATGTTTGAGCAGTTCTTC
14	few	.	TRBV4-1	TRBJ1-4	CASSQGQVAEKLFF	TGCGCCAGCAGCCAAGGACAGGTTGCGGAAAAACTGTTTTTT
14	.	.	TRBV25-1	TRBJ2-3	CASSEWGGTDTQYF	TGTGCCAGCAGTGAGTGGGGGGGCACAGATACGCAGTATTTT
14	.	TRBD1	TRBV9	TRBJ1-2	CASSVTGGNYGYTF	TGTGCCAGCAGCGTAACAGGGGGTAACTATGGCTACACCTTC
15	.	TRBD2	TRBV2	TRBJ2-5	CASSVSGGAQETQYF	TGTGCCAGCAGTGTTAGCGGGGGGGCTCAAGAGACCCAGTACTTC
15	.	.	TRBV6-5	TRBJ1-2	CASSYTPQGTYGYTF	TGTGCCAGCAGTTACACCCCGCAGGGAACCTATGGCTACACCTTC
14	few	.	TRBV9	TRBJ1-1	CASSGQALGTEAFF	TGTGCCAGCAGTGGGCAGGCCTTGGGCACTGAAGCTTTCTTT
15	once	TRBD1	TRBV11-2	TRBJ2-2	CASSWDRVDTGELFF	TGTGCCAGCAGCTGGGACAGGGTGGACACCGGGGAGCTGTTTTTT
14	once	TRBD1	TRBV5-4	TRBJ1-1	CASSLDRGFTEAFF	TGTGCCAGCAGCTTAGACAGGGGATTCACTGAAGCTTTCTTT
11	once	.	TRBV29-1	TRBJ1-4	CSGATNEKLFF	TGCAGCGGAGCAACTAATGAAAAACTGTTTTTT
14	.	.	TRBV5-1	TRBJ1-1	CASSLPRGNTEAFF	TGCGCCAGCAGCTTGCCACGGGGGAACACTGAAGCTTTCTTT
15	.	TRBD1	TRBV27	TRBJ1-2	CASSPRDRGFSGYTF	TGTGCCAGCAGTCCTCGGGACAGGGGATTCAGCGGCTACACCTTC
12	.	.	TRBV12-3/TRBV12-4	TRBJ1-5	CASRYSNQPQHF	TGTGCCAGCAGGTATAGCAATCAGCCCCAGCATTTT